The 32 T cell receptor beta chains reported below all come from one sample, sequenced in a study of T cell repertoires in cytomegalovirus infection. TCRdb reanalysed the reads using MiXCR and keeps one entry per CDR3 protein. Among about 570,000 distinct CDR3 sequences, approximately 40% were seen once, and the ten largest hold 48%. Their target antigens are unknown. This specimen consisted of cultured PBMCs, obtained from culture after CMV antigen stimulation. These receptors originate from a human donor in good health (CMV status not recorded). Some clones in this sample may be carry-over from other donors' samples.

CDR3 protein: CASSPEGFEYEQYF. CDR3 nucleotide sequence: TGTGCCAGCAGTCCCGAGGGGTTTGAGTACGAGCAGTACTTC. This sequence joins TRBV25-1 and TRBJ2-7, with D possibly being TRBD1 or TRBD2 (5 bases each). This CDR3 comprises 14 residues. V lost 5 bases and J lost 4, with 15 bases in between. The germline CDR1 and CDR2 sequences are MGHDK and SYGVNS.

The V call is TRBV20-1, the J call TRBJ2-5; D assignment may be TRBD1 or TRBD2 (6 bases each). Germline CDR1 is DFQATT and CDR2 is SNEGSKA (reference sequence). This CDR3 contains 15 residues. Trimming removed 0 bases at V and 5 bases at J, with 16 bases between. CDR3 nucleotides: TGCAGTGCTAGAGATATCCGGGGGCCCGGTGAGACCCAGTACTTC. Its translation: CSARDIRGPGETQYF.

This sequence joins TRBV7-2 and TRBJ2-5; D is uncertain. This CDR3 is built from 13 residues. Germline V gives CDR1 SGHTA, CDR2 FQGNSA. The V and J ends lost 5 bases and 7 bases respectively, with 14 bases between them. CDR3 protein: CASSLRSEGTQYF. The CDR3 region has the DNA TGTGCCAGCAGCCTGAGGTCGGAAGGGACCCAGTACTTC. The whole variable domain, remainder taken from reference TRBV7-2 and TRBJ2-5, is GAGVSQSPSNKVTEKGKDVELRCDPISGHTALYWYRQSLGQGLEFLIYFQGNSAPDKSGLPSDRFSAERTGGSVSTLTIQRTQQEDSAVYLCASSLRSEGTQYFGPGTRLLVL.

This clonotype was detected a few times. J is TRBJ2-2 and V is TRBV18; D gene uncertain. CDR1 and CDR2 from the germline V gene are KGHSH and LQKENI. The CDR3 contains 15 residues. V was shortened by 4 bases and J by 0 bases, with 9 bases between the two germline ends. The CDR3 DNA is TGTGCCAGCTCACTGGTGGAAGCGAACACCGGGGAGCTGTTTTTT. Its protein is CASSLVEANTGELFF.

V is TRBV4-1 and J is TRBJ2-7; D gene uncertain. The CDR3 is 16 amino acids. Germline V gene sequence: CDR1 MGHRA, CDR2 YSYEKL. Trimming took off 5 bases at V and 1 base at J, with 18 bases between the two ends. The CDR3 DNA reads TGCGCCAGCAGCTCCTACGGCCCGGGCCCTTCCTACGAGCAGTACTTC. Its protein is CASSSYGPGPSYEQYF.

For this clonotype: The CDR3 end shows no conserved phenylalanine or tryptophan, and so a read error is likely. The CDR3, as DNA: TGTGCCAGCAGCCCAACTGACAGGGGGAACATTCAGTACTGC. Protein: CASSPTDRGNIQYC. J is TRBJ2-4 and V is TRBV7-9; 9 nucleotides match TRBD1. V was pared by 5 bases and J by 7 bases, with 6 bases of the junction left unmatched. Germline V CDR1 and CDR2: SEHNR, FQNEAQ (reference sequence). CDR3 length: 14 amino acids.

The chain couples TRBV6-2 or TRBV6-3 to TRBJ1-1, with 7 bases fitting TRBD1. Trimming cost V 7 bases and J 1 base; bases outside gene matches: 12. Germline values: CDR1 MNHEY, CDR2 SVGEGT. This CDR3 spans 16 amino acids. In DNA, the CDR3 is TGTGCCAGCATTATAGGGGGCGGGATCCGGAACACTGAAGCTTTCTTT. Its translation: CASIIGGGIRNTEAFF.

The J gene is TRBJ2-3, the V gene TRBV29-1, with D unresolved. Germline CDR1 SQVTM, CDR2 ANQGSEA. Between the trimmed V and J ends, which lost 4 bases and 4 bases, there was a span of 3 bases. The CDR3 extends over 10 amino acids. The CDR3 nucleotides are TGCAGCGTTGCAGCAGATACGCAGTATTTT. This translates into CSVAADTQYF.

This chain uses TRBV7-2 with TRBJ2-1, with D tentatively TRBD1 (5 bases). The CDR3 loop spans 17 amino acids. Germline CDR1 reads SGHTA; CDR2 reads FQGNSA. Trimming took off 1 base at V and 3 bases at J, with 16 bases between the two ends. The CDR3 sequence: CASSLVLKTAYYNEQFF. The CDR3, as DNA: TGTGCCAGCAGCTTAGTGCTCAAGACAGCATACTACAATGAGCAGTTCTTC. Complete variable domain (other parts from reference TRBV7-2 and TRBJ2-1): GAGVSQSPSNKVTEKGKDVELRCDPISGHTALYWYRQSLGQGLEFLIYFQGNSAPDKSGLPSDRFSAERTGGSVSTLTIQRTQQEDSAVYLCASSLVLKTAYYNEQFFGPGTRLTVL.

CDR3 sequence reads: CASSQDVRGTYEQYF. The CDR3 DNA reads as TGCGCCAGCAGCCAAGACGTCAGGGGAACCTACGAGCAGTACTTC. This rearrangement joins TRBV4-1 to TRBJ2-7; maybe TRBD1 (6 bases). Deletions cut 0 bases from V and 2 bases from J, with 11 bases between. The CDR3 loop spans 15 amino acids. Germline values: CDR1 MGHRA, CDR2 YSYEKL.

Only a few counts were recorded for this clonotype. The chain is built from TRBV6-1 and TRBJ1-5, with D perhaps TRBD1 (6 bases). Germline V gene lookup returns CDR1 MNHNS and CDR2 SASEGT. CDR3 length: 15 residues. V was clipped by 7 bases and J by 5 bases, with 18 bases between them. The CDR3 DNA is TGTGCCAGCACGCTGGGCAGGGGCTTCTATCAGCCCCAGCATTTT. This sequence encodes CASTLGRGFYQPQHF.

The sample holds a few counts of this clonotype. The J gene is TRBJ2-7, the V gene TRBV7-2, with TRBD1 matching 8 bases. Germline lookup yields CDR1 SGHTA and CDR2 FQGNSA. The CDR3 totals 11 residues. V lost 3 bases to trimming and J lost 10 bases; unmatched junction nucleotides: 2. For the CDR3, the DNA is TGTGCCAGCAGCTTGACAGGGGTTCAGTACTTC. This codes for CASSLTGVQYF.

This clonotype has just a few counts. The V and J genes are TRBV7-9 and TRBJ2-2; D gene ambiguous. Per germline, CDR1 SEHNR and CDR2 FQNEAQ (reference sequence). Trimming took off 2 bases at V and 4 bases at J, with 17 bases between the two ends. This CDR3 has 17 amino acids. This CDR3 reads CASSLPSQEPFTGELFF. Written as DNA, the CDR3 is TGTGCCAGCAGCTTACCGTCGCAGGAGCCCTTCACCGGGGAGCTGTTTTTT.

The chain links TRBV7-8 to TRBJ1-1; D not certain. Germline CDR1 and CDR2: SGHVS and FQNEAQ. Between the trimmed V and J ends, which lost 4 bases and 5 bases, there was a span of 17 bases. The CDR3 has 15 residues. The chain's CDR3 is CASSSQSRARTEAFF. CDR3 nucleotides: TGTGCCAGCAGCTCCCAATCACGGGCGCGAACTGAAGCTTTCTTT.

The chain's CDR3 is CASSSRGAPDTQYF. The CDR3 nucleotides read TGTGCCAGCAGCTCCAGGGGGGCCCCAGATACGCAGTATTTT. The chain carries TRBV7-2 and TRBJ2-3; perhaps TRBD1 as D (7 bases). The CDR3 consists of 14 residues. Germline values: CDR1 SGHTA, CDR2 FQGNSA. The ends were cut back, 4 bases at V and 4 bases at J, with 12 bases in the middle.

The J gene is TRBJ2-7, the V gene TRBV10-3; 7 nucleotides line up with TRBD1. The CDR3 runs 14 residues. V shed 7 bases and J 5 bases; nucleotides not matched to a gene: 11. Germline-derived CDR1 and CDR2 are ENHRY and SYGVKD. In nucleotides, the CDR3 is TGTGCCATCACTGCGACAGGGAGAACAGACGAGCAGTACTTC. Protein sequence: CAITATGRTDEQYF.

The V call is TRBV5-5, the J call TRBJ2-1; no clear D. The germline gives CDR1 SGHKS, CDR2 YYEKEE (reference sequence). This CDR3 contains 14 residues. Deletions cut 2 bases from V and 5 bases from J, with 11 bases between. The CDR3 nucleotides are TGTGCCAGCAGCTTTCCAGGACGTCACAATGAGCAGTTCTTC. Translation gives CASSFPGRHNEQFF.

In this sample, this clonotype turned up once. This chain links TRBV27 with TRBJ2-7, with a tentative D call TRBD2 (6 bases). The CDR3 sequence is 14 residues long. In germline, CDR1 is MNHEY, CDR2 SMNVEV (reference sequence). Deletions cut 9 bases from V and 2 bases from J, with 17 bases between. Written as DNA, the CDR3 is TGTGCCAGTCCCCCGCTTGCGGGGCCCTACGAGCAGTACTTC. Protein sequence: CASPPLAGPYEQYF.

V gene TRBV6-2 or TRBV6-3 combines with J gene TRBJ2-7; the match to TRBD1 covers 10 bases. Germline V gene sequence: CDR1 MNHEY, CDR2 SVGEGT. The CDR3 covers 14 residues. V lost 6 bases to trimming and J lost 5 bases; unmatched junction nucleotides: 7. The CDR3 nucleotides are TGTGCCAGCAGACGGGACAGGGGTTTTAACGAGCAGTACTTC. Translating it yields CASRRDRGFNEQYF.

The rearrangement uses TRBV7-8 and TRBJ2-1; a possible D gene is TRBD2 (5 bases). V was shortened by 0 bases and J by 5 bases, with 14 bases between the two germline ends. Germline CDR1 is SGHVS and CDR2 is FQNEAQ. The CDR3 consists of 16 residues. CDR3 nucleotides: TGTGCCAGCAGCTTAGCGATATACGGGGAACACAATGAGCAGTTCTTC. This sequence encodes CASSLAIYGEHNEQFF.

This chain connects TRBV7-2 to TRBJ2-5, with TRBD1 matching over 10 bases. Germline V lookup: CDR1 SGHTA, CDR2 FQGNSA. V lost 7 bases, J lost 4 bases, and 9 bases stayed unmatched. This CDR3 is built from 15 residues. Here the CDR3 reads CASKADRGLRETQYF. The CDR3 region has the DNA TGTGCCAGCAAGGCGGACAGGGGGTTGAGAGAGACCCAGTACTTC.

The genes are TRBV7-6 and TRBJ1-5; TRBD1 might be the D (5 bases). CDR3 length: 13 amino acids. CDR1 and CDR2 from the germline V gene are SGHVS and FNYEAQ. V lost 2 bases and J lost 7, with 9 bases in between. CDR3 bases: TGTGCCAGCAGCTTAATCAGGGTCCAGCCCCAGCATTTT. It is translated as CASSLIRVQPQHF.

The chain uses TRBV7-2 and TRBJ1-6; TRBD1 agrees at 10 bases. CDR1 SGHTA and CDR2 FQGNSA come from the germline V gene. This CDR3 is 15 amino acids long. With 1 base clipped from V and 9 bases from J, the junction kept 3 bases outside the gene matches. The CDR3 here is CASSLVDRGFSPLHF. For the CDR3, the DNA is TGTGCCAGCAGCTTAGTGGACAGGGGGTTTTCACCCCTCCACTTT.

The V and J genes are TRBV29-1 and TRBJ2-7; D remains unclear. Trimming cost V 3 bases and J 7 bases, with 10 bases left between them. The CDR3 has 11 residues. Per germline, CDR1 SQVTM and CDR2 ANQGSEA. The chain's CDR3 is CSVEYRAEQYF. In DNA form, the CDR3 reads TGCAGCGTTGAGTATCGGGCGGAGCAGTACTTC.

This clonotype came up many times. V usage is TRBV7-2 and J usage is TRBJ2-7; D remains ambiguous. The CDR3 sequence is 13 residues long. The ends were cut back, 5 bases at V and 6 bases at J, with 14 bases in the middle. The V gene's germline CDR1 is SGHTA and CDR2 FQGNSA. CDR3 coding DNA: TGTGCCAGCAGCCCGTCCCTCCCCGGCGAGCAGTACTTC. As protein: CASSPSLPGEQYF.

The sample holds many counts of this clonotype. The gene calls are TRBV7-6 and TRBJ2-5; 9 bases are a match to TRBD1. The junction had 16 bases not matched to a gene; V was cut back by 5 bases and J by 9 bases. CDR1 is SGHVS and CDR2 is FNYEAQ in the germline V gene. The CDR3 runs to 16 residues. This CDR3 is CASSQDLTGGGMAQYF. CDR3 DNA sequence: TGTGCCAGCAGCCAAGACCTGACAGGGGGAGGTATGGCCCAGTACTTC.

This chain links TRBV7-2 with TRBJ2-7, with TRBD2 identical over 8 bases. Germline trimming cut 1 base from V and 3 bases from J; bases unmatched to any gene: 5. Germline V CDR1 and CDR2: SGHTA, FQGNSA. The CDR3 has 15 residues. For the CDR3, the DNA is TGTGCCAGCAGCTTAGAACTAGCGGCCTACTACGAGCAGTACTTC. Amino acid sequence: CASSLELAAYYEQYF.

The chain couples TRBV6-1 to TRBJ1-1; D call uncertain. The germline V gene encodes CDR1 MNHNS and CDR2 SASEGT. The CDR3 runs 13 residues. V was shortened by 8 bases and J by 5 bases, with 15 bases between the two germline ends. The CDR3 coding sequence is TGTGCCAGCGGCCCAAGGATTTTAACTGAAGCTTTCTTT. This sequence encodes CASGPRILTEAFF.

The chain carries TRBV5-6 and TRBJ1-6, with 7 nucleotides matching TRBD1. V dropped 4 bases and J dropped 9; count of bases not matched to a gene: 13. The CDR3 loop spans 16 amino acids. Germline lookup yields CDR1 SGHDT and CDR2 YYEEEE. This CDR3 is CASSPWGTARSSPLHF. The CDR3, as DNA: TGTGCCAGCAGCCCGTGGGGGACAGCACGGAGTTCACCCCTCCACTTT.

This clonotype was detected a few times. The chain links TRBV4-1 to TRBJ2-1; the match to TRBD1 covers 11 bases. This CDR3 has 16 amino acids. From germline, CDR1 is MGHRA and CDR2 YSYEKL. The V and J ends lost 1 base and 5 bases, in that order; junction bases with no gene match: 4. The DNA of the CDR3 is TGCGCCAGCAGCCAAGGATGGGGACAGGGGGACAATGAGCAGTTCTTC. This sequence encodes CASSQGWGQGDNEQFF.

This sequence joins TRBV6-8 and TRBJ2-7; D is uncertain. The CDR3 contains 16 residues. V lost 0 bases and J 2 bases, leaving 14 bases between the germline ends. Germline lookup yields CDR1 MNHGY and CDR2 SAAAGT. In nucleotides, the CDR3 is TGTGCCAGCAGTTACTCCTCCTTGCGGTCCCCCTACGAGCAGTACTTC. Translating gives CASSYSSLRSPYEQYF.

This chain links TRBV10-1 with TRBJ2-1; 9 bases line up with TRBD2. CDR1 and CDR2 (germline): WNHNN, SYGVQD (reference sequence). The V and J ends lost 3 bases and 7 bases, in that order; junction bases with no gene match: 4. The length of the CDR3 is 14 residues. The CDR3 protein is CASSDGGRGNEQFF. CDR3 coding DNA: TGCGCCAGCAGTGACGGCGGGAGGGGGAATGAGCAGTTCTTC.